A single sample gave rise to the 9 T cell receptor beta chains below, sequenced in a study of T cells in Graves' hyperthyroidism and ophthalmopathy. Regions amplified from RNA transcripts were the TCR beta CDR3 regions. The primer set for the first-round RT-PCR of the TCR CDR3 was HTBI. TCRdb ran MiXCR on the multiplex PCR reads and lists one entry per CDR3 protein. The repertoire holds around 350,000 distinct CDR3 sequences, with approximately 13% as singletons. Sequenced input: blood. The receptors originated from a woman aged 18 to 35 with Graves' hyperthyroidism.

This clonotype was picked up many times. CDR3 residues: CSASGETSGRTDTQYF. The CDR3 DNA reads TGCAGTGCTAGTGGGGAGACTAGCGGCCGCACAGATACGCAGTATTTT. The rearrangement links TRBV20-1 to TRBJ2-3; 9 positions agree with TRBD2. V was clipped by 3 bases and J by 1 base; unmatched bases: 8. Per the germline V gene, CDR1 is DFQATT and CDR2 is SNEGSKA (reference sequence). The CDR3 has 16 residues.

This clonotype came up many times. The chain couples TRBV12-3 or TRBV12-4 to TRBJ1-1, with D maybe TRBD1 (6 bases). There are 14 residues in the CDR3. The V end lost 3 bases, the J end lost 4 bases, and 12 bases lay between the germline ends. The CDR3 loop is CASSFWGQGTEAFF. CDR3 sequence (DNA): TGTGCCAGCAGTTTCTGGGGGCAGGGCACTGAAGCTTTCTTT.

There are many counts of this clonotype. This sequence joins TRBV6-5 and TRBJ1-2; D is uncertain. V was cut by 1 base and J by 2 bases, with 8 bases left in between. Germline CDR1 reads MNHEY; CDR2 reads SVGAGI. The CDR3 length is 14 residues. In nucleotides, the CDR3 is TGTGCCAGCAGTTACTTAGCGGGGAACTATGGCTACACCTTC. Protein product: CASSYLAGNYGYTF.

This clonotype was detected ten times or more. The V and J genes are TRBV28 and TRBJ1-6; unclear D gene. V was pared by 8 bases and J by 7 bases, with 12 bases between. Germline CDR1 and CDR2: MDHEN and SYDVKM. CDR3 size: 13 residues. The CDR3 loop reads CASCAQANSPLHF. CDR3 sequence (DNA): TGTGCCAGCTGCGCCCAGGCGAATTCACCCCTCCACTTT. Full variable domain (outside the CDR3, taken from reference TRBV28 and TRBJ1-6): DVKVTQSSRYLVKRTGEKVFLECVQDMDHENMFWYRQDPGLGLRLIYFSYDVKMKEKGDIPEGYSVSREKKERFSLILESASTNQTSMYLCASCAQANSPLHFGNGTRLTVT.

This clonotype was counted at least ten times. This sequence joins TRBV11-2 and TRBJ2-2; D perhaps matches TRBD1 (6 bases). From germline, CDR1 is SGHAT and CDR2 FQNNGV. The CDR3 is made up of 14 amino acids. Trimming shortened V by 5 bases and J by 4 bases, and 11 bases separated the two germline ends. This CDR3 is CASSPGQLTGELFF. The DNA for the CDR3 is TGTGCCAGCAGCCCCGGACAGCTCACCGGGGAGCTGTTTTTT.

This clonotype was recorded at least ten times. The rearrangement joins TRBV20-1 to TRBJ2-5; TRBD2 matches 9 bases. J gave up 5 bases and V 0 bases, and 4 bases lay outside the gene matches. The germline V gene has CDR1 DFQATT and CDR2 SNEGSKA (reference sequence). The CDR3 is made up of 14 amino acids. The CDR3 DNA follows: TGCAGTGCTAGAGAACAGCGGGGGGTTGAGACCCAGTACTTC. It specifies CSAREQRGVETQYF.

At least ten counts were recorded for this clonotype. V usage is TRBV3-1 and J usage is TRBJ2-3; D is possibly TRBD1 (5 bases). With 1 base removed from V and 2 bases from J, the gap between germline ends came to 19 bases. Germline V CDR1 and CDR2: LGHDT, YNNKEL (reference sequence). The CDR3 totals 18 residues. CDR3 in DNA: TGTGCCAGCAGCCAAGTTTATGGGGCCCTATCTCTCACAGATACGCAGTATTTT. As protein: CASSQVYGALSLTDTQYF.

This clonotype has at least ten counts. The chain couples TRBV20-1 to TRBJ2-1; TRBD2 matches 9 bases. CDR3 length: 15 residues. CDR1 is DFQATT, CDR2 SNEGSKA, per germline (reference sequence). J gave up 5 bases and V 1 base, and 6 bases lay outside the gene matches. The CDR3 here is CSARAPGLAHNEQFF. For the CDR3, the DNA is TGCAGTGCTAGAGCCCCGGGACTAGCCCACAATGAGCAGTTCTTC.

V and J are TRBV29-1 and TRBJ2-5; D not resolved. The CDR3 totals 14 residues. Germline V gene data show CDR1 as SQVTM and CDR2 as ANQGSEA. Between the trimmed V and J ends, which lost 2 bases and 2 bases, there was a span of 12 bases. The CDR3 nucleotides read TGCAGCGTTGAACCTTCGGGCCAACAAGAGACCCAGTACTTC. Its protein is CSVEPSGQQETQYF.